The source of this T cell receptor beta chain is a study of shared clonotypes between healthy human individuals. Assay: immunoSEQ multiplex PCR; the TCRdb copy retains only in-frame clones and omits some. This sample has 1.4 million or so clones, with 98% found just once. V was pared by 0 bases and J by 9 bases, with 4 bases of the junction left unmatched. This CDR3 contains 15 residues. Germline loops: CDR1 SGDLS, CDR2 YYNGEE. The source of this sequence is a man in his thirties or forties in good health. The source material was naive CD4+ T cells sorted from blood. Subset indicated: CD45RA+ positively selected. The chain has TRBV9 and TRBJ2-2, with 11 nucleotides matching TRBD2. CDR3 in amino acids: CASSVDTSGSRELFF. The CDR3 coding sequence is TGTGCCAGCAGCGTAGACACTAGCGGGAGCCGGGAGCTGTTTTTT.